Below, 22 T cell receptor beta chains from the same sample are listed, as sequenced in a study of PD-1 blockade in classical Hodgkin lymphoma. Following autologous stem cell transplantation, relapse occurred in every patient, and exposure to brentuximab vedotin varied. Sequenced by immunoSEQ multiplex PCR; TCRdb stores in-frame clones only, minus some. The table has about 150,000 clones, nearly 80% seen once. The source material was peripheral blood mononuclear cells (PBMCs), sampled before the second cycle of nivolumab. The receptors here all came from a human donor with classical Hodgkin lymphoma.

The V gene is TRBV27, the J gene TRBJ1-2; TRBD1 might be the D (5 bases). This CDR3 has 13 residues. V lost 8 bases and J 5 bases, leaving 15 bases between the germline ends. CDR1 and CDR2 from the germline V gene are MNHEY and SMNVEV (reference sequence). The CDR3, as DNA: TGTGCCAGCCGTGGGGCAGGGAGGTATGGCTACACCTTC. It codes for CASRGAGRYGYTF.

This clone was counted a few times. The CDR3 region has the DNA TGCGCCAGCAGCCTAAACCCCGGGACATCTGAAGCTTTCTTT. Translated, it gives CASSLNPGTSEAFF. The chain uses TRBV5-1 and TRBJ1-1, with D possibly matching TRBD1 (6 bases). Germline V lookup: CDR1 SGHRS, CDR2 YFSETQ. The CDR3 loop spans 14 amino acids. V was shortened by 4 bases and J by 6 bases, with 16 bases between the two germline ends.

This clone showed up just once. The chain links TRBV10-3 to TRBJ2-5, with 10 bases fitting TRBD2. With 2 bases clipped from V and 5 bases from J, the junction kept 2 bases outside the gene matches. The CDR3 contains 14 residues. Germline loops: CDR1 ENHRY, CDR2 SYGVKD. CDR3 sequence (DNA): TGTGCCATCAGTGAGAGCGGGAGGGCCGAGACCCAGTACTTC. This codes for CAISESGRAETQYF.

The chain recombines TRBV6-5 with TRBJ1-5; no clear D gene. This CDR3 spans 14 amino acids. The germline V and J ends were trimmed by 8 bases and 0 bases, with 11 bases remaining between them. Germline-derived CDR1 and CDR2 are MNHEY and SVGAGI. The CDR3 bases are TGTGCCAGCGGAGAAGGTGGTAGCAATCAGCCCCAGCATTTT. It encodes CASGEGGSNQPQHF.

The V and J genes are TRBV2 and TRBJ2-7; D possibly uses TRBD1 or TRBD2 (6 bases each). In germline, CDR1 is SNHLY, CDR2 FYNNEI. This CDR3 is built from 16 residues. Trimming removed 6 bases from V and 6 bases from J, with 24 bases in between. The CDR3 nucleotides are TGTGCCAGCAGCCGTAACCCGGGGGCCTTAGGGTCCGAGCAGTACTTC. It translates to CASSRNPGALGSEQYF.

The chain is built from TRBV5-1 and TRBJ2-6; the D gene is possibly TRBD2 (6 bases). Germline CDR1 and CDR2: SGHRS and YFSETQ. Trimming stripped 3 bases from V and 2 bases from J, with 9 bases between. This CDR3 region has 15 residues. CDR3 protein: CASSSEGPGANVLTF. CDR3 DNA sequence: TGCGCCAGCAGCTCGGAGGGCCCTGGGGCCAACGTCCTGACTTTC.

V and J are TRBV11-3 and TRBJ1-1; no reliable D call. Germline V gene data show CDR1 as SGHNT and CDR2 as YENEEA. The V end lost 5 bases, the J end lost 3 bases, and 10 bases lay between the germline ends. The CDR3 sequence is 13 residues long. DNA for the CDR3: TGTGCCAGCAGCCCGACATCTTACACTGAAGCTTTCTTT. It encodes CASSPTSYTEAFF.

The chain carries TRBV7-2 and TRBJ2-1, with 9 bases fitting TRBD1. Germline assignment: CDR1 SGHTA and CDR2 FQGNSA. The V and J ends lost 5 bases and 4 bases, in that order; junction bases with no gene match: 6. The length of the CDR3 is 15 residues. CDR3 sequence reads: CASSSDRGGYNEQFF. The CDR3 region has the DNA TGTGCCAGCAGCAGCGACAGGGGGGGATACAATGAGCAGTTCTTC.

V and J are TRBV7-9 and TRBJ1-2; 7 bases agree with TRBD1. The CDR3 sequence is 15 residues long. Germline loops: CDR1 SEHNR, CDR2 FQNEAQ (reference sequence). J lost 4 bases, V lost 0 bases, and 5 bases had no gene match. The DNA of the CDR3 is TGTGCCAGCAGCTTAGCGAGGACAGGAATCTATGGCTACACCTTC. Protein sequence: CASSLARTGIYGYTF.

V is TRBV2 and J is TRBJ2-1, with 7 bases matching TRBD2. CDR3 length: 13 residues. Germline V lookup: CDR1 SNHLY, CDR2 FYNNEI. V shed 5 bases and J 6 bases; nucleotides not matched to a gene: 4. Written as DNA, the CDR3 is TGTGCCAGCAGTTCGGGACTAATCAATGAGCAGTTCTTC. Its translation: CASSSGLINEQFF.

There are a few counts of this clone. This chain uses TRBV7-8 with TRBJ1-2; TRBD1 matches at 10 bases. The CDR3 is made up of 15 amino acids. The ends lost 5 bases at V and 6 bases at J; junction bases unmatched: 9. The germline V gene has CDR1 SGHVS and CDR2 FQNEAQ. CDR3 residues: CASSSSGTGVHGYTF. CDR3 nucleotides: TGTGCCAGCAGCAGTTCCGGGACAGGGGTCCATGGCTACACCTTC.

CDR3 sequence reads: CASRAWDGGTQMTQYF. DNA for the CDR3: TGCGCCAGCAGGGCGTGGGACGGGGGGACCCAGATGACGCAGTATTTT. This rearrangement joins TRBV5-1 to TRBJ2-3, with 7 bases aligning to TRBD2. The CDR3 is 16 amino acids. V dropped 5 bases and J dropped 9; count of bases not matched to a gene: 18. CDR1 SGHRS and CDR2 YFSETQ come from the germline V gene. Full variable domain (outside the CDR3, taken from reference TRBV5-1 and TRBJ2-3): KAGVTQTPRYLIKTRGQQVTLSCSPISGHRSVSWYQQTPGQGLQFLFEYFSETQRNKGNFPGRFSGRQFSNSRSEMNVSTLELGDSALYLCASRAWDGGTQMTQYFGPGTRLTVL.

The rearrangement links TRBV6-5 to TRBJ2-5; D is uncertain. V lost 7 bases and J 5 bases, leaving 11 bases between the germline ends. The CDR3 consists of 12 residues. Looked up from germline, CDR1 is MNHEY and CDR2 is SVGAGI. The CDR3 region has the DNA TGTGCCAGCACTCCTGATCGGGAGACCCAGTACTTC. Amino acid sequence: CASTPDRETQYF.

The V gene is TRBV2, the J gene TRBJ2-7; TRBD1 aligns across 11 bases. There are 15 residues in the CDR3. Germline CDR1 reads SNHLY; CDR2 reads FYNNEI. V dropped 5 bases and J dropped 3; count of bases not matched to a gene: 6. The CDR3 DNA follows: TGTGCCAGCAGTTCAGGACAGGGGGCGCGCTACGAGCAGTACTTC. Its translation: CASSSGQGARYEQYF.

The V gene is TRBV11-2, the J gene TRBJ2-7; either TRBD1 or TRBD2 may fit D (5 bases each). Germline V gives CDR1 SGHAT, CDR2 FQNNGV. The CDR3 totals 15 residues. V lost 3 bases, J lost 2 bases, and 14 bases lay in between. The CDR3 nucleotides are TGTGCCAGCAGCTTCGCTACGGGGCTTCCCTACGAGCAGTACTTC. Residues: CASSFATGLPYEQYF.

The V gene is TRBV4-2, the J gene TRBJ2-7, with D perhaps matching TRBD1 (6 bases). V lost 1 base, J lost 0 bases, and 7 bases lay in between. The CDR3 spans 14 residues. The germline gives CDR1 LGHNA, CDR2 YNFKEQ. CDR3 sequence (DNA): TGTGCCAGCAGCCAAGGGACAGACTCCTACGAGCAGTACTTC. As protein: CASSQGTDSYEQYF.

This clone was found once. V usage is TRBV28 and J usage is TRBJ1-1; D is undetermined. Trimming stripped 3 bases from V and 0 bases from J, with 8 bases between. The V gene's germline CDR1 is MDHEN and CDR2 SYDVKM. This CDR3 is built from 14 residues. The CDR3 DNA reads TGTGCCAGCAGTTTGGGTCTCATGAACACTGAAGCTTTCTTT. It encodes CASSLGLMNTEAFF.

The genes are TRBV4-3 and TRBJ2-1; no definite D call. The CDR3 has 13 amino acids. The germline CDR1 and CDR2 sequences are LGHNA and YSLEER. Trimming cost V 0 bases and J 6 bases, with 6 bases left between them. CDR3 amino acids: CASSQESRNEQFF. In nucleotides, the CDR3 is TGCGCCAGCAGCCAAGAGTCGCGCAATGAGCAGTTCTTC.

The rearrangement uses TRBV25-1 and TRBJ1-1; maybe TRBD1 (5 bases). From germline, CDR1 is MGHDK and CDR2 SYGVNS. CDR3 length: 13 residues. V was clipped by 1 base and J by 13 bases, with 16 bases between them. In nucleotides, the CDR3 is TGTGCCAGCAGTGAATGGGACCGCTCACAGCATTTCTTT. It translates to CASSEWDRSQHFF.

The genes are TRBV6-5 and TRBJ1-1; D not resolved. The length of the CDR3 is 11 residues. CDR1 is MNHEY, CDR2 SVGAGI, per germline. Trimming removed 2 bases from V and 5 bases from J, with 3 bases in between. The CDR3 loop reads CASSYRTEAFF. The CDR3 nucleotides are TGTGCCAGCAGTTACCGTACTGAAGCTTTCTTT.

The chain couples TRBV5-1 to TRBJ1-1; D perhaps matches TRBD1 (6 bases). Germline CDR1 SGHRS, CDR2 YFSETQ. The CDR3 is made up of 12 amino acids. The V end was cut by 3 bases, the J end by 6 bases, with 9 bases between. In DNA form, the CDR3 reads TGCGCCAGCAGCTCGACAGGCTCTGAAGCTTTCTTT. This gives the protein CASSSTGSEAFF.

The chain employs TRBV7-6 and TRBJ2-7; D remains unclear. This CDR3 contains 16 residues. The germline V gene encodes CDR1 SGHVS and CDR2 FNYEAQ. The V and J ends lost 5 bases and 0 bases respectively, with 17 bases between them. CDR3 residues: CASSLFCLRVSYEQYF. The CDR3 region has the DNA TGTGCCAGCAGCCTCTTTTGTCTTAGGGTCTCCTACGAGCAGTACTTC.